This is a list of T cell receptor beta chains from one sample in a study of shared clonotypes between healthy human individuals. This table comes from immunoSEQ multiplex PCR, and its TCRdb copy is limited to in-frame clones, with some not included. The sample shows about 2 million clones, just under 95% of them seen only once. Sequencing used naive CD8+ T cells sorted from blood. The receptors here all came from a young man in good health. Both conserved end residues are part of each CDR3. D genes are given only for firm matches. The size field is filled for only some rows; it gives once, few, many or a size class.

TRBD2	once	TRBJ2-1	TRBV5-1	CASSLELAGFQQFF	TGCGCCAGCAGCTTGGAACTAGCGGGCTTTCAGCAGTTCTTC
TRBD1	.	TRBJ1-2	TRBV27	CASGQGAGYTF	TGTGCCAGCGGACAGGGGGCAGGCTACACCTTC
TRBD2	.	TRBJ2-3	TRBV12-5	CASGLVTSLAADTQYF	TGTGCTAGTGGTTTGGTAACTTCCCTAGCGGCCGATACGCAGTATTTT
.	.	TRBJ2-5	TRBV7-9	CASSLVAGSQETQYF	TGTGCCAGCAGCTTAGTTGCGGGTAGCCAAGAGACCCAGTACTTC
.	.	TRBJ2-7	TRBV9	CASSVGYGAYEQYF	TGTGCCAGCAGCGTAGGTTACGGGGCTTACGAGCAGTACTTC
.	.	TRBJ2-7	TRBV6-1	CASTLSGPEQYF	TGTGCCAGCACCCTATCGGGGCCCGAGCAGTACTTC
TRBD1	.	TRBJ2-2	TRBV28	CASTGTGAGELFF	TGTGCCAGCACCGGGACAGGTGCCGGGGAGCTGTTTTTT
TRBD2	.	TRBJ2-7	TRBV4-1	CASSRTPSGSSYEQYF	TGCGCCAGCAGCCGCACACCTAGCGGCTCCTCCTACGAGCAGTACTTC
TRBD1	.	TRBJ1-2	TRBV19	CASSPNPQGPNYGYTF	TGTGCCAGTAGTCCCAACCCACAGGGGCCTAACTATGGCTACACCTTC
TRBD2	.	TRBJ2-3	TRBV5-4	CASSSLLFSAGVTDTQYF	TGTGCCAGCAGCTCCCTCCTATTTTCAGCGGGGGTCACAGATACGCAGTATTTT
.	.	TRBJ1-1	TRBV15	CATSRPDTEAFF	TGTGCCACCAGCAGGCCCGACACTGAAGCTTTCTTT
TRBD2	.	TRBJ2-7	TRBV6-5	CASSPGTSMYEQYF	TGTGCCAGCAGTCCCGGGACTAGCATGTACGAGCAGTACTTC
.	.	TRBJ2-3	TRBV9	CASSAQGVGTDTQYF	TGTGCCAGCAGCGCACAGGGTGTCGGCACAGATACGCAGTATTTT
.	.	TRBJ2-2	TRBV4-2	CASRLDTGELFF	TGTGCCAGCAGACTGGACACCGGGGAGCTGTTTTTT
.	.	TRBJ2-1	TRBV5-1	CASRGSILEQFF	TGCGCCAGCAGGGGGTCGATTCTAGAGCAGTTCTTC
.	.	TRBJ2-3	TRBV6-5	CASTNAGQQYF	TGTGCCAGCACCAACGCGGGACAGCAGTATTTT
TRBD1	.	TRBJ2-7	TRBV18	CASSLDRGYGYEQYF	TGTGCCAGCTCCCTCGACAGGGGTTACGGCTACGAGCAGTACTTC
.	.	TRBJ2-1	TRBV28	CASSSRDFYNEQFF	TGTGCCAGCAGTTCGAGGGACTTTTACAATGAGCAGTTCTTC
TRBD2	.	TRBJ2-1	TRBV5-1	CASSLSSGGPYNEQFF	TGCGCCAGCAGCTTGTCTAGCGGGGGTCCCTACAATGAGCAGTTCTTC
.	.	TRBJ2-7	TRBV9	CASSEGGSSTTYEQYF	TGTGCCAGCAGCGAGGGGGGGTCTTCGACAACCTACGAGCAGTACTTC
TRBD1	once	TRBJ2-7	TRBV7-9	CASSRPGQGNEQYF	TGTGCCAGCAGCAGACCGGGACAGGGTAACGAGCAGTACTTC
.	.	TRBJ2-5	TRBV11-2	CASSLYGAQSETQYF	TGTGCCAGCAGCTTATATGGTGCGCAATCAGAGACCCAGTACTTC
.	.	TRBJ2-5	TRBV18	CASSPQGGPSESETQYF	TGTGCCAGCTCACCACAGGGGGGACCCTCTGAGAGTGAGACCCAGTACTTC
TRBD2	.	TRBJ2-2	TRBV5-4	CASSLGLAGGNTGELFF	TGTGCCAGCAGCTTGGGACTAGCGGGAGGTAACACCGGGGAGCTGTTTTTT
TRBD2	.	TRBJ2-1	TRBV7-4	CASSLILAGGRGEQFF	TGTGCCAGCAGCTTAATCCTAGCGGGAGGGCGGGGTGAGCAGTTCTTC
.	.	TRBJ2-1	TRBV13	CASSFSGLVLDEQFF	TGTGCCAGCAGCTTTTCAGGGTTAGTCTTGGATGAGCAGTTCTTC
TRBD2	.	TRBJ2-7	TRBV28	CASSFAQGIRDLLAGTYEQYF	TGTGCCAGCAGTTTTGCGCAGGGTATTCGGGACTTACTAGCGGGGACCTACGAGCAGTACTTC
.	.	TRBJ2-7	TRBV11-2	CASSPYPPPYEQYF	TGTGCCAGCAGTCCTTACCCTCCTCCCTACGAGCAGTACTTC
TRBD1	.	TRBJ2-1	TRBV28	CASSLQPITGTDYNEQFF	TGTGCCAGCAGTTTACAGCCGATTACCGGGACAGATTACAATGAGCAGTTCTTC
.	.	TRBJ2-7	TRBV2	CASIATTEGSYEQYF	TGTGCCAGCATTGCTACAACGGAGGGCTCCTACGAGCAGTACTTC
TRBD1	.	TRBJ2-7	TRBV13	CASSYGQGDSYEQYF	TGTGCCAGCAGTTACGGACAGGGCGATTCCTACGAGCAGTACTTC
TRBD2	.	TRBJ2-7	TRBV6-5	CASSYRGSGSGEQYF	TGTGCCAGCAGTTACAGGGGTAGCGGGAGCGGCGAGCAGTACTTC
TRBD1	.	TRBJ2-2	TRBV4-1	CASSQQGVVTGELFF	TGCGCCAGCAGCCAACAGGGGGTGGTGACCGGGGAGCTGTTTTTT
.	.	TRBJ2-2	TRBV11-1	CASSLSAPHGTGELFF	TGTGCCAGCAGCTTATCAGCGCCCCATGGAACCGGGGAGCTGTTTTTT
.	.	TRBJ2-5	TRBV11-2	CASSLILGETQYF	TGTGCCAGCAGTTTAATCCTGGGGGAGACCCAGTACTTC
.	.	TRBJ1-1	TRBV6-6	CASSQSGVNTEAFF	TGTGCCAGCTCACAATCGGGGGTTAACACTGAAGCTTTCTTT
.	.	TRBJ2-5	TRBV19	CASTTGSSPQYF	TGTGCCAGTACCACTGGGTCTAGCCCCCAGTACTTC
TRBD2	.	TRBJ2-2	TRBV6-5	CASSYRGGPGELFF	TGTGCCAGCAGTTACCGGGGGGGCCCCGGGGAGCTGTTTTTT
.	.	TRBJ1-5	TRBV27	CASSLEAGSDQPQHF	TGTGCCAGCAGTTTGGAGGCGGGGAGTGACCAGCCCCAGCATTTT
TRBD1	.	TRBJ1-1	TRBV7-9	CASSVQDRVNTEAFF	TGTGCCAGCAGCGTACAGGACAGGGTTAACACTGAAGCTTTCTTT
.	.	TRBJ2-3	TRBV30	CAWSSVGHTDTQYF	TGTGCCTGGAGTTCAGTGGGGCACACAGATACGCAGTATTTT
.	.	TRBJ2-2	TRBV7-9	CASSIGVQLPNTGELFF	TGTGCCAGCAGCATAGGGGTACAGCTCCCGAACACCGGGGAGCTGTTTTTT
.	.	TRBJ2-3	TRBV5-1	CASSPDPGADTQYF	TGCGCCAGCAGCCCAGACCCGGGCGCAGATACGCAGTATTTT
TRBD1	.	TRBJ2-7	TRBV28	CATYPGTGPSYEQYF	TGTGCCACCTACCCCGGGACAGGGCCTTCCTACGAGCAGTACTTC
TRBD2	.	TRBJ2-2	TRBV30	CAWSRTGGTGELFF	TGTGCCTGGAGTAGGACGGGAGGGACCGGGGAGCTGTTTTTT
.	.	TRBJ1-2	TRBV11-2	CASSVGTAHGYTF	TGTGCCAGCAGCGTCGGGACGGCCCATGGCTACACCTTC
.	.	TRBJ2-1	TRBV6-1	CASREAWGSYNEQFF	TGTGCCAGCAGGGAGGCATGGGGTAGCTACAATGAGCAGTTCTTC
.	.	TRBJ2-1	TRBV5-6	CASSLSGRESSSYNEQFF	TGTGCCAGCAGCTTGTCGGGACGGGAGAGTAGCTCCTACAATGAGCAGTTCTTC
.	.	TRBJ1-1	TRBV27	CASTPGDMNTEAFF	TGTGCCAGCACCCCAGGAGACATGAACACTGAAGCTTTCTTT
.	.	TRBJ2-1	TRBV6-6	CASSLDWDEQFF	TGTGCCAGCAGTTTGGACTGGGATGAGCAGTTCTTC
.	.	TRBJ2-7	TRBV5-1	CASSLGGSEQYF	TGCGCCAGCAGCTTGGGGGGGAGCGAGCAGTACTTC